This T cell receptor (beta chain) was identified in a study of cytomegalovirus exposure and HLA in healthy donors. General study results and limits: Within an earlier analysis, most TCR beta V segments proved productive either about 90% or about 30% of the time.

PCR employed 60 Vbeta and 13 Jbeta primers. The protocol was immunoSEQ multiplex PCR, while the TCRdb copy is restricted to in-frame clones and leaves out a portion. This sample contains roughly 110,000 clones. V lost 0 bases and J lost 2; bases outside the gene matches: 3. The germline gives CDR1 SGHRS, CDR2 YFSETQ. There are 15 residues in the CDR3. Comments on this clone: What it recognizes is unknown.

Each donor was healthy, and each was a bone marrow donor. The sequencing sample was made of PBMCs. This clonotype was sampled from a man in his forties or fifties in good health and CMV-seropositive. The chain has TRBV5-1 and TRBJ2-7, with 9 positions matching TRBD2. CDR3 region: CASSLGLAGTYEQYF. CDR3 nucleotide sequence: TGCGCCAGCAGCTTGGGGCTAGCGGGAACCTACGAGCAGTACTTC.